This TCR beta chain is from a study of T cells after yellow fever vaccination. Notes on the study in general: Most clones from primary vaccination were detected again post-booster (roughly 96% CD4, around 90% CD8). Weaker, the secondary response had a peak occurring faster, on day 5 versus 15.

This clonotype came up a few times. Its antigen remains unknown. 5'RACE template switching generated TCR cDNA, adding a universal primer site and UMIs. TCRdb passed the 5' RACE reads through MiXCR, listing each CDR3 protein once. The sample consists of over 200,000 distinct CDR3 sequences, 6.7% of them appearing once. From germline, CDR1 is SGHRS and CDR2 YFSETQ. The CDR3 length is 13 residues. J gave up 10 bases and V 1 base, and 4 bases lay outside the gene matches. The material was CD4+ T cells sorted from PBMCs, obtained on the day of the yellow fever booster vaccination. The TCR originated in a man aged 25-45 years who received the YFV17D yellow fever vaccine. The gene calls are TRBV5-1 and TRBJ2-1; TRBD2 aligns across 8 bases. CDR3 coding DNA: TGCGCCAGCAGCTTGAGGGTAGCGGGAGAGCAGTTCTTC. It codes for CASSLRVAGEQFF.